This TCR beta chain was sequenced during a study of blood T cell repertoires in COVID-19. The wider study: Samples representing acute and convalescent COVID-19 were sourced from the United States, Italy and Spain. From T cells, B-cell-depleted T cells, or PBMCs came the material, which was cDNA or gDNA.

The V end lost 9 bases, the J end lost 5 bases, and 17 bases lay between the germline ends. Germline loops: CDR1 LNHDA, CDR2 SQIVND (reference sequence). The CDR3 loop spans 14 amino acids. Original processing notes: Amplified reference gene primers provided the basis for estimating nucleated cell counts. Generated by immunoSEQ multiplex PCR, the TCRdb table keeps only in-frame clones and is missing some. V and J calls and clone size are given by that table; D and trimming were obtained from the DNA. The sample lists roughly 120,000 clones; roughly 81% were seen once. The origin of this receptor is a middle-aged man with acute or convalescent COVID-19. The chain couples TRBV19 to TRBJ1-3, with a possible D match to TRBD1 (5 bases). Sequencing was carried out using peripheral blood. DNA for the CDR3: TGTGCCAGCAAGGGGTGGCAGCCACGAAACACCATATATTTT. This sequence encodes CASKGWQPRNTIYF.